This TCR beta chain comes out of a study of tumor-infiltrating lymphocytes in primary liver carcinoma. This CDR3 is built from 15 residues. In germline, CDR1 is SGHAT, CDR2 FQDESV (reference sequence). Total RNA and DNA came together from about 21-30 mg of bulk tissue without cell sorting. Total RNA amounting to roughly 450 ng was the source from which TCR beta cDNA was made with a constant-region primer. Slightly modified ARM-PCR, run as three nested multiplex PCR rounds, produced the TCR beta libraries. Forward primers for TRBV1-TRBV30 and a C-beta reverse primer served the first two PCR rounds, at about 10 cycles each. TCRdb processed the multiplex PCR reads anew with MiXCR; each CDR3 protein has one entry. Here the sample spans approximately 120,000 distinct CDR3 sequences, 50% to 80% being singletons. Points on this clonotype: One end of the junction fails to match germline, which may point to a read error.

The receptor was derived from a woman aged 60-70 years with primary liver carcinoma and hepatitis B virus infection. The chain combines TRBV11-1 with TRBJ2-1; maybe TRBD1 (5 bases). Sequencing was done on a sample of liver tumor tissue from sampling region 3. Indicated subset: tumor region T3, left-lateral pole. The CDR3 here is CASSLGVQGRMEQFF. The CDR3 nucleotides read TGTGCCAGCAGTTTAGGGGTCCAGGGTCGCATGGAGCAGTTCTTC.